A selection of T cell receptor beta chains follows, all from one sample in a study of T cell changes during pregnancy in multiple sclerosis. Some clones are missing from TCRdb's copy, which holds only in-frame ones; the method was immunoSEQ multiplex PCR. The table lists tens of thousands of clones, around 93% of them singletons, with 1.3% to 1.5% in the top ten. Sequenced here: peripheral blood, sampled in the third trimester of pregnancy. The receptor source for this set is a female donor in good health, enrolled as a control in a pregnancy study. Each CDR3 is given with its conserved first and last residue. The D gene is left open where the match is weak. Where a row states a size, it is once, few, many or the class of an expanded clone; other rows omit it.

j_call d_call clone_size v_call cdr3_nt cdr3_aa
TRBJ2-3 . . TRBV30 TGTGCCTGGAGTGTGGGCAGCCTAAGGGATACGCAGTATTTT CAWSVGSLRDTQYF
TRBJ2-3 . . TRBV5-1 TGCGCCAGCAGCTTGGCCAGCAAGGGGGCAGATACGCAGTATTTT CASSLASKGADTQYF
TRBJ2-7 TRBD2 . TRBV5-1 TGCGCCAGCAGCACAGCGGGAGGGTTCCACGAGCAGTACTTC CASSTAGGFHEQYF
TRBJ2-3 . . TRBV7-2 TGTGCCAGCAGCTCAACCCCGGGGTGGGGAGGTACAGATACGCAGTATTTT CASSSTPGWGGTDTQYF
TRBJ1-2 . . TRBV9 TGTGCCAGCAGCGTTTCCTGGGGCGGCTACACCTTC CASSVSWGGYTF
TRBJ1-4 . . TRBV19 TGTGCCAGTACCCATCGAGCAACTAATGAAAAACTGTTTTTT CASTHRATNEKLFF
TRBJ2-5 . . TRBV6-5 TGTGCCAGCAGTTACCAGCGGTACCAAGAGACCCAGTACTTC CASSYQRYQETQYF
TRBJ2-1 TRBD2 . TRBV7-2 TGTGCCAGCAGCTTAACTTATAGGGCTAGCGGAGACAATGAGCAGTTCTTC CASSLTYRASGDNEQFF
TRBJ2-1 . . TRBV21-1 TGTGCCAGCAGCCTGCGGGACAGCTACAATGAGCAGTTCTTC CASSLRDSYNEQFF
TRBJ2-1 TRBD2 . TRBV5-1 TGCGCCAGCAGCGCGGGGACTAGCGGCAACAATGAGCAGTTCTTC CASSAGTSGNNEQFF
TRBJ2-5 . . TRBV1 TGCACCAGCAGCCGGCACGGGACTAGCGGGAGCCCAGAGACCCAGTACTTC CTSSRHGTSGSPETQYF
TRBJ1-5 . . TRBV7-9 TGTGCCAGCAGCCAAGGGGGGGTAGGGCAGCCCCAGCATTTT CASSQGGVGQPQHF
TRBJ2-3 . . TRBV2 TGTGCCAGCAGTGAAGCAGGGCGGGGAGATACGCAGTATTTT CASSEAGRGDTQYF
TRBJ2-7 TRBD2 . TRBV7-9 TGTGCCAGCAGCTTACCTAGCGGGAGATACGAGCAGTACTTC CASSLPSGRYEQYF
TRBJ2-3 TRBD2 . TRBV5-5 TGTGCCAGCAGCCCGGGACTAGCGGTCCGGGATACGCAGTATTTT CASSPGLAVRDTQYF
TRBJ2-1 TRBD2 . TRBV5-1 TGCGCCAGCAGCTCCGGACTAGCGGGAGCATCCTACAATGAGCAGTTCTTC CASSSGLAGASYNEQFF
TRBJ2-1 TRBD2 . TRBV27 TGTGCCAGCAGTGAAGAGACTAGCGCCGATGAGCAGTTCTTC CASSEETSADEQFF
TRBJ2-3 . . TRBV2 TGTGCCAGCAGTGGGGGGGAGAGCACAGATACGCAGTATTTT CASSGGESTDTQYF
TRBJ2-1 TRBD2 . TRBV27 TGTGCCAGCAGTAGCGGGAGTTTCTATGAGCAGTTCTTC CASSSGSFYEQFF
TRBJ2-7 TRBD2 . TRBV7-8 TGTGCCAGCAGCCTAGGACTAGCGGGAATCTCCTACGAGCAGTACTTC CASSLGLAGISYEQYF
TRBJ2-3 . . TRBV5-6 TGTGCCAGCAGCTTACTCCCTAGCACAGATACGCAGTATTTT CASSLLPSTDTQYF
TRBJ2-5 . . TRBV25-1 TGTGCCAGCAGTGAATATTCAGCGGCAACTTCTCAAGAGACCCAGTACTTC CASSEYSAATSQETQYF
TRBJ2-5 TRBD2 . TRBV10-3 TGTGCCATCAGTGAGTCTGGAGCGGGAGTGGAAGAGACCCAGTACTTC CAISESGAGVEETQYF
TRBJ2-2 TRBD2 . TRBV5-6 TGTGCCAGCAGAGCCGTAGGTCTAGCGGGAGATACCGGGGAGCTGTTTTTT CASRAVGLAGDTGELFF
TRBJ2-5 . once TRBV19 TGTGCCAGTAGTATAGCCCGTACGCGGAAAGAAGAGACCCAGTACTTC CASSIARTRKEETQYF
TRBJ2-1 TRBD2 . TRBV27 TGTGCCAGCAGTCTTTCCCCACGAGCGGGAGCATACAATGAGCAGTTCTTC CASSLSPRAGAYNEQFF
TRBJ1-5 . . TRBV18 TGTGCCAGCTCGCAAGCGGATAGCAATCAGCCCCAGCATTTT CASSQADSNQPQHF
TRBJ2-2 . . TRBV29-1 TGCAGCGCGGGACTCCACACCGGGGAGCTGTTTTTT CSAGLHTGELFF